These T cell receptor beta chains were read from a single sample in a study of blood T cell repertoires in COVID-19. This table comes from immunoSEQ multiplex PCR, and its TCRdb copy is limited to in-frame clones, with some not included. The sample includes around 290,000 clones, 80% to 95% of them seen just once. The sample consisted of PBMCs or T cells enriched from blood (not recorded which). The receptor source for this set is a woman aged 30 to 39 who had recovered from COVID-19. Each CDR3 is given with its conserved first and last residue. The D gene is left open where the match is weak. Clone size appears in some rows only: once, few, many, or a class for an expanded clone.

v_call: TRBV7-8
clone_size: -
d_call: -
j_call: TRBJ1-5
cdr3_nt: TGTGCCAGCAGCTTAGCGCCGCGTCAGCCCCAGCATTTT
cdr3_aa: CASSLAPRQPQHF

v_call: TRBV28
clone_size: -
d_call: -
j_call: TRBJ1-2
cdr3_nt: TGTGCCAGCAGTTTATCAGGTGGGAGCTGGTCTGGCTACACCTTC
cdr3_aa: CASSLSGGSWSGYTF

v_call: TRBV2
clone_size: few
d_call: -
j_call: TRBJ2-6
cdr3_nt: TGTGCCAGCAGGGCAGACATCAGTGGGGCCAACGTCCTGACTTTC
cdr3_aa: CASRADISGANVLTF

v_call: TRBV3-1/TRBV3-2
clone_size: -
d_call: TRBD1
j_call: TRBJ2-6
cdr3_nt: TGTGCCAGCAGCCAACGGACAGGGTCTGGGGCCAACGTCCTGACTTTC
cdr3_aa: CASSQRTGSGANVLTF

v_call: TRBV28
clone_size: -
d_call: TRBD2
j_call: TRBJ2-7
cdr3_nt: TGTGCCAGCAGTTTACAGGCTAGCGGGAGCTTCGAGCAGTACTTC
cdr3_aa: CASSLQASGSFEQYF

v_call: TRBV6-5
clone_size: -
d_call: -
j_call: TRBJ2-5
cdr3_nt: TGTGCCAGCAGTTATAGGGGCGAGACCCAGTACTTC
cdr3_aa: CASSYRGETQYF

v_call: TRBV23-1
clone_size: -
d_call: -
j_call: TRBJ1-1
cdr3_nt: TGCGCCAGCACCCTCGGACAGTTGAACACTGAAGCTTTCTTT
cdr3_aa: CASTLGQLNTEAFF

v_call: TRBV5-1
clone_size: -
d_call: TRBD1
j_call: TRBJ2-7
cdr3_nt: TGCGCCAGCAGCGCAAAGACAGGGGTCGTAGCCTACGAGCAGTACTTC
cdr3_aa: CASSAKTGVVAYEQYF

v_call: TRBV5-1
clone_size: -
d_call: TRBD1
j_call: TRBJ2-2
cdr3_nt: TGCGCCAGCAGCCCGGGACAGGAGGCCACCGGGGAGCTGTTTTTT
cdr3_aa: CASSPGQEATGELFF

v_call: TRBV2
clone_size: few
d_call: -
j_call: TRBJ1-6
cdr3_nt: TGTGCCAGCAGAGCCAGGGGTTCTAATTCACCCCTCCACTTT
cdr3_aa: CASRARGSNSPLHF

v_call: TRBV11-2
clone_size: -
d_call: TRBD1
j_call: TRBJ2-5
cdr3_nt: TGTGCCAGCAGCTTAAGGGACAGCCTGTACCAAGAGACCCAGTACTTC
cdr3_aa: CASSLRDSLYQETQYF